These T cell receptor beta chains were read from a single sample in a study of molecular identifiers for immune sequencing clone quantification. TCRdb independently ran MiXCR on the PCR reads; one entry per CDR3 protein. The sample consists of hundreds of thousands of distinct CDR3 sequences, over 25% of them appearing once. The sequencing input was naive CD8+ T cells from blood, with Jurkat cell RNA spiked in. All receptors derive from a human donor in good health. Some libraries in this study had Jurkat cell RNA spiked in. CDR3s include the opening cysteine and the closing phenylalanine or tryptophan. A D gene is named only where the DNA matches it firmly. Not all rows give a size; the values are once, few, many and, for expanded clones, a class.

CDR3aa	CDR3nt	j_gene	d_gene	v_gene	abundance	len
CSARPPTKNIQYF	TGCAGTGCTAGACCCCCAACCAAAAACATTCAGTACTTC	TRBJ2-4	NA	TRBV20-1	many	13
CASSQFLGGTREQYF	TGCGCCAGCAGCCAATTCTTAGGGGGGACGCGGGAGCAGTACTTC	TRBJ2-7	NA	TRBV4-3	many	15
CASSQLGGWPSNAPFF	TGTGCCAGCAGCCAATTAGGGGGGTGGCCCTCCAATGCGCCGTTCTTC	TRBJ2-1	NA	TRBV7-2	NA	16
CASSLGPGRPGELFF	TGTGCCAGCAGCTTAGGCCCCGGCAGGCCCGGGGAGCTGTTTTTT	TRBJ2-2	NA	TRBV11-2	NA	15
CASSHGTGDSYEQYF	TGCGCCAGCAGCCACGGGACAGGGGATTCCTACGAGCAGTACTTC	TRBJ2-7	TRBD1	TRBV4-3	few	15
CASSLYRAEQYF	TGTGCCAGCAGCTTGTACAGGGCCGAGCAGTACTTC	TRBJ2-7	NA	TRBV5-8	many	12
CASSWGGPGTGELFF	TGTGCCAGCAGCTGGGGGGGGCCAGGCACCGGGGAGCTGTTTTTT	TRBJ2-2	NA	TRBV27	once	15
CATLAGVSYEQYF	TGTGCCACCTTAGCGGGAGTCTCCTACGAGCAGTACTTC	TRBJ2-7	TRBD2	TRBV28	few	13
CASSSPGTGVPGELFF	TGTGCCAGCAGCTCCCCCGGGACAGGGGTGCCCGGGGAGCTGTTTTTT	TRBJ2-2	TRBD1	TRBV7-6	many	16
CASSTGPTTTVNEQFF	TGTGCTAGCAGCACCGGGCCCACCACTACTGTGAATGAGCAGTTCTTC	TRBJ2-1	NA	TRBV7-7	many	16
CASSLFGVSYNEQFF	TGTGCCAGCAGCTTATTCGGGGTTTCCTACAATGAGCAGTTCTTC	TRBJ2-1	NA	TRBV7-6	NA	15
CASGAGQGAADTQYF	TGTGCTAGTGGTGCGGGACAGGGGGCTGCAGATACGCAGTATTTT	TRBJ2-3	TRBD1	TRBV12-5	NA	15
CASSWRGPSSYEQYF	TGTGCCAGCAGTTGGAGGGGGCCTAGCTCCTACGAGCAGTACTTC	TRBJ2-7	NA	TRBV28	NA	15
CASSATSGNYEQYF	TGCGCCAGCAGCGCGACTAGCGGAAACTACGAGCAGTACTTC	TRBJ2-7	TRBD2	TRBV4-3	few	14
CASSWTDRSYEQYF	TGTGCCAGTAGTTGGACGGACAGGTCCTACGAGCAGTACTTC	TRBJ2-7	TRBD1	TRBV19	NA	14
CASSQPGLAGLYAHF	TGTGCCAGCAGTCAACCGGGACTAGCGGGTTTGTATGCCCACTTC	TRBJ2-7	TRBD2	TRBV28	few	15
CASSYRGGGYEQYF	TGTGCCAGCAGTTACCGAGGGGGTGGGTACGAGCAGTACTTC	TRBJ2-7	NA	TRBV6-5	many	14
CASSLLRGAETQYF	TGTGCCAGCAGTTTATTGCGGGGGGCAGAGACCCAGTACTTC	TRBJ2-5	TRBD2	TRBV28	many	14
CASSEFGGARGETQYF	TGTGCCAGCAGTGAATTCGGGGGGGCCCGGGGAGAGACCCAGTACTTC	TRBJ2-5	TRBD2	TRBV25-1	NA	16
CASSGTEKPYEQYF	TGTGCCAGCAGCGGGACAGAAAAACCCTACGAGCAGTACTTC	TRBJ2-7	TRBD1	TRBV7-8	many	14
CASSQERDRGSGTQYF	TGCGCCAGCAGCCAAGAACGGGACAGGGGTTCTGGCACGCAGTATTTT	TRBJ2-3	TRBD1	TRBV4-1	many	16
CVSSVEGGAGELFF	TGTGTCAGCAGCGTAGAAGGGGGGGCCGGGGAGCTGTTTTTT	TRBJ2-2	NA	TRBV9	NA	14
CSARAPRLAVSYEQYF	TGCAGTGCTAGAGCCCCAAGACTAGCGGTCTCCTACGAGCAGTACTTC	TRBJ2-7	TRBD2	TRBV20-1	NA	16
CASSITTGGPLNEQFF	TGTGCCAGTAGTATCACGACAGGGGGCCCCCTCAATGAGCAGTTCTTC	TRBJ2-1	TRBD1	TRBV19	few	16
CASSIDLSYEQYF	TGTGCCAGCAGTATTGACCTCTCCTACGAGCAGTACTTC	TRBJ2-7	NA	TRBV14	NA	13
CATSDLRQGGGEQFF	TGTGCCACCAGTGATTTAAGACAGGGCGGGGGCGAGCAGTTCTTC	TRBJ2-1	NA	TRBV24-1	few	15
CATSRDRASNQPQHF	TGTGCCACCAGCAGGGACAGAGCGAGCAATCAGCCCCAGCATTTT	TRBJ1-5	NA	TRBV15	few	15
CASSLQADAGNTIYF	TGTGCCAGCAGCTTACAGGCGGATGCTGGAAACACCATATATTTT	TRBJ1-3	NA	TRBV11-2	NA	15
CASSRDRELSSPLHF	TGTGCCAGCAGCCGGGACAGGGAATTGAGTTCACCCCTCCACTTT	TRBJ1-6	TRBD1	TRBV5-6	NA	15
CASSFLPTGSEQYF	TGTGCCAGCAGCTTTCTTCCTACAGGGAGCGAGCAGTACTTC	TRBJ2-7	NA	TRBV7-8	NA	14
CAISDGQMNTEASF	TGTGCCATCAGTGACGGGCAGATGAACACTGAAGCTTCCTTT	TRBJ1-1	NA	TRBV10-3	NA	14
CASSPRGLWNSPLHF	TGTGCCAGCAGCCCCAGGGGGCTTTGGAATTCACCCCTCCACTTT	TRBJ1-6	TRBD1	TRBV7-2	many	15
CASSFALAGANVLTF	TGTGCCAGCAGTTTTGCCCTAGCGGGGGCCAACGTCCTGACTTTC	TRBJ2-6	NA	TRBV6-2/TRBV6-3	many	15
CASSYHTGLAQDTQYF	TGTGCCAGCAGTTACCACACAGGACTAGCGCAAGATACGCAGTATTTT	TRBJ2-3	TRBD2	TRBV6-5	NA	16
CSASSGTASNSETQYF	TGCAGTGCTAGTTCGGGGACGGCTAGTAACAGCGAGACCCAGTACTTC	TRBJ2-5	NA	TRBV20-1	many	16